A single T cell receptor beta chain is shown here with its context. Its antigen is unidentified. Possible read error: a much larger clone is one base away. Tregs were sorted as CD4+CD25+CD127-/low cells. After constant-region reverse-primer amplification, full-length variable regions underwent semi-nested PCR with Nested Universal Primer A. TCRdb recomputed calls from the 5' RACE reads with MiXCR, one row per CDR3 protein. There are about 57,000 distinct CDR3 sequences in the sample; roughly 28% occur only once, and around 2% lies in the top ten. Study findings and constraints: The TCR gene usage of tumor memory CD4+ T cells clustered together with blood and lymph node memory CD4+ cells and with lymph node naive CD4+ cells.

V was trimmed by 3 bases and J by 6 bases, leaving 2 bases between them. CDR3 length: 11 residues. The receptor's source is a female donor with breast cancer. The specimen was tumor-infiltrating Tregs sorted from the breast tumor. The rearrangement joins TRBV12-3 or TRBV12-4 to TRBJ2-2; no clear D gene. The CDR3: CASSLPGELFF. In DNA, the CDR3 is TGTGCCAGCAGTTTGCCCGGGGAGCTGTTTTTT.